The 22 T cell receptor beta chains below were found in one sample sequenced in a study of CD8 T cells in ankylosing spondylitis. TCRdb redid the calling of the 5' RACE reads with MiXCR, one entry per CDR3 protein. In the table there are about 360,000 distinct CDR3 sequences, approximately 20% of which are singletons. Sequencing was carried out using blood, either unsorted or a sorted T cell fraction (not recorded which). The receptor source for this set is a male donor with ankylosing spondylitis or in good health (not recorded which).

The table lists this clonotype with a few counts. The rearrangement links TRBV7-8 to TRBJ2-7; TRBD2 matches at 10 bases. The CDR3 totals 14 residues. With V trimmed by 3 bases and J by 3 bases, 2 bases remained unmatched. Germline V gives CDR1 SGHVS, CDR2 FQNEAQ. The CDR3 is CASSFSSGGYEQYF. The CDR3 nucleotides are TGTGCCAGCAGCTTCTCTAGCGGGGGCTACGAGCAGTACTTC.

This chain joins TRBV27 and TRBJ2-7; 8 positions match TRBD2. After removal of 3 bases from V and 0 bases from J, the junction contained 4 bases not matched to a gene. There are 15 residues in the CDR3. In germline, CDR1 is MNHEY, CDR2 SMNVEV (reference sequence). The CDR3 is CASSFSGAPSYEQYF. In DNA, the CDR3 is TGTGCCAGCAGTTTTAGCGGGGCCCCCTCCTACGAGCAGTACTTC.

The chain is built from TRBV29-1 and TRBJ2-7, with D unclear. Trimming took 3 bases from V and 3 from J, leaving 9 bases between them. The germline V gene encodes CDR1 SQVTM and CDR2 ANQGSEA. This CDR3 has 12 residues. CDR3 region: CSVEGSNYEQYF. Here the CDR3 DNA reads TGCAGCGTTGAGGGGTCCAACTACGAGCAGTACTTC.

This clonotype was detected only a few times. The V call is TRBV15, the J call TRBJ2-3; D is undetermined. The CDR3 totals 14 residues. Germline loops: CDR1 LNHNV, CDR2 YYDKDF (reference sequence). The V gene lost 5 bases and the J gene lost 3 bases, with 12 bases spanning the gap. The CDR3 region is CATSGLVATDTQYF. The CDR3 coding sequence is TGTGCCACCAGCGGCTTGGTAGCAACAGATACGCAGTATTTT.

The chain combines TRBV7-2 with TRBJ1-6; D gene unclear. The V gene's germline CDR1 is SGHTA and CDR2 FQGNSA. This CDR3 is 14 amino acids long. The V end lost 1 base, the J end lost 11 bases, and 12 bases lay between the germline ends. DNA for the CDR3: TGTGCCAGCAGCTTAGACAGCCCCTCGACACCCCTCCACTTT. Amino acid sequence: CASSLDSPSTPLHF.

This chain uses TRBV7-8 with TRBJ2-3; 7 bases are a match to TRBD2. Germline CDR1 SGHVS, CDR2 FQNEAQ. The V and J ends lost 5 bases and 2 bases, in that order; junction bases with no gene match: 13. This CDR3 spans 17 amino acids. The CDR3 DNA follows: TGTGCCAGCAGCCACACCCTTGGGGGGGTCGACACAGATACGCAGTATTTT. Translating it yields CASSHTLGGVDTDTQYF.

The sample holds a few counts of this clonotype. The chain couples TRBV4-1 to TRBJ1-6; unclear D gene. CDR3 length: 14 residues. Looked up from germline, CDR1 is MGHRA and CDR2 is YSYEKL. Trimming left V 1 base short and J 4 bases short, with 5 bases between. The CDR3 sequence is CASSQGAYNSPLHF. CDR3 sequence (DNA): TGCGCCAGCAGCCAAGGTGCTTATAATTCACCCCTCCACTTT.

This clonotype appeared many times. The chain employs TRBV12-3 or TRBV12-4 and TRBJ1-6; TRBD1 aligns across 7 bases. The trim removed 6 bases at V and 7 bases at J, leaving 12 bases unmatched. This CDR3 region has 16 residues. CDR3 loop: CASSQTGLGINSPLHF. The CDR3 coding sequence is TGTGCCAGCAGCCAGACAGGGCTCGGAATAAATTCACCCCTCCACTTT.

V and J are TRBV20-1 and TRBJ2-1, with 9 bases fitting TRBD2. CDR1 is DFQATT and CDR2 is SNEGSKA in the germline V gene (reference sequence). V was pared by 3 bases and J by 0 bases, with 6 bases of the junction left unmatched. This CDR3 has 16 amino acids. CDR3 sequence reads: CSASPTSGYSYNEQFF. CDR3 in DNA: TGCAGTGCTAGCCCCACTAGCGGGTACTCCTACAATGAGCAGTTCTTC.

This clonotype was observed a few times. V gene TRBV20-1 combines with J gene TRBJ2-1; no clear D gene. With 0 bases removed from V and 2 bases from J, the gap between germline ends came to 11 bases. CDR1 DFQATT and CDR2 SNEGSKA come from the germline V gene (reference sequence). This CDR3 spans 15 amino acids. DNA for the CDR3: TGCAGTGCTAGAGACGGAGAAAGCACCTACAATGAGCAGTTCTTC. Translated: CSARDGESTYNEQFF.

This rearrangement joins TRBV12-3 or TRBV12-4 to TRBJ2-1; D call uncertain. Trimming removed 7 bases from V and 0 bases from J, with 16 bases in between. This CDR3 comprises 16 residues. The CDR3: CASTGARTGSYNEQFF. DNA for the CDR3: TGTGCCAGCACCGGAGCGAGGACGGGCTCCTACAATGAGCAGTTCTTC.

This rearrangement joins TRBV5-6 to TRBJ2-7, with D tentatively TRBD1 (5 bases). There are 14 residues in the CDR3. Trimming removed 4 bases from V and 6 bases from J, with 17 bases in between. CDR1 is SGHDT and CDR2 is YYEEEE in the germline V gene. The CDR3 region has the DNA TGTGCCAGCAGCCCTAGTAGGGGTCCGGGCGAGCAGTACTTC. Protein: CASSPSRGPGEQYF. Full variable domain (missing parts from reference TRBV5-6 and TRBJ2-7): DAGVTQSPTHLIKTRGQQVTLRCSPKSGHDTVSWYQQALGQGPQFIFQYYEEEERQRGNFPDRFSGHQFPNYSSELNVNALLLGDSALYLCASSPSRGPGEQYFGPGTRLTVT.

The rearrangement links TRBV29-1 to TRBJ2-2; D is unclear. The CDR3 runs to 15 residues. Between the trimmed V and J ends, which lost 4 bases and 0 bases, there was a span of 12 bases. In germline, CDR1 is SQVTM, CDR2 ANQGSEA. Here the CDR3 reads CSVALQEANTGELFF. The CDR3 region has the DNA TGCAGCGTTGCTTTACAAGAAGCGAACACCGGGGAGCTGTTTTTT.

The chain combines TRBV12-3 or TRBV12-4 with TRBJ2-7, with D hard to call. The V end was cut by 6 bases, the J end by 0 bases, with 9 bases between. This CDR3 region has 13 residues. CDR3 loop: CASRPDNSYEQYF. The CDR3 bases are TGTGCCAGCAGACCAGACAACTCCTACGAGCAGTACTTC.

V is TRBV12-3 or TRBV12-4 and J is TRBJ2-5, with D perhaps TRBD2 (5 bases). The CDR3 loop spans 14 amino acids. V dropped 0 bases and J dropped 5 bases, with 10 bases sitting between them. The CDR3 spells CASSLALDGETQYF. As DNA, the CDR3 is TGTGCCAGCAGTTTAGCACTAGACGGGGAGACCCAGTACTTC.

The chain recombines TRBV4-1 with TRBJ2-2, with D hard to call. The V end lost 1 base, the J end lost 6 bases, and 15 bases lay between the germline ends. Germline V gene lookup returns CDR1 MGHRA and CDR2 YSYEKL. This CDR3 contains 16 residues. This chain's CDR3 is CASSQVGPAPSGELFF. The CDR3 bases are TGCGCCAGCAGCCAAGTTGGCCCGGCCCCCTCCGGGGAGCTGTTTTTT.

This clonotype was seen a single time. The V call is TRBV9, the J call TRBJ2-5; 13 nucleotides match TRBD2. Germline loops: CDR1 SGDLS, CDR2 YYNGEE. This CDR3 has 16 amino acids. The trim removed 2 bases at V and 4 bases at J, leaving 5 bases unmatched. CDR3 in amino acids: CASSVTSGGYGETQYF. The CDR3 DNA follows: TGTGCCAGCAGCGTGACTAGCGGGGGGTATGGAGAGACCCAGTACTTC.

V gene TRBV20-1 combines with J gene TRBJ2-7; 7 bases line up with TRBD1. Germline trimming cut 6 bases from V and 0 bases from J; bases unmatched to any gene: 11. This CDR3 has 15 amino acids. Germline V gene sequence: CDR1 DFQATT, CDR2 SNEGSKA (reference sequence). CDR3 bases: TGCAGTGCCCTCGGAACAGGGGTAAACTCCTACGAGCAGTACTTC. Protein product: CSALGTGVNSYEQYF.

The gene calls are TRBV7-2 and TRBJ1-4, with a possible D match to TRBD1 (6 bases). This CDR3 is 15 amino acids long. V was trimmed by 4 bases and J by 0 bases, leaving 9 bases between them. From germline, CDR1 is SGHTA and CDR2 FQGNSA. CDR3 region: CASSSPGATNEKLFF. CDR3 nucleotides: TGTGCCAGCAGCTCTCCAGGGGCAACTAATGAAAAACTGTTTTTT.

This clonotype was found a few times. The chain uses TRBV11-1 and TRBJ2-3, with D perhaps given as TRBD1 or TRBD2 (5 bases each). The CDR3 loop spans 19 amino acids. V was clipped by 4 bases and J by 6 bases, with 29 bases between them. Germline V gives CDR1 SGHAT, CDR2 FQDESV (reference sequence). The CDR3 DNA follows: TGTGCCAGCAGCTCAGCCCCATCATTCTCCGGGACGGGCCGGGATACGCAGTATTTT. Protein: CASSSAPSFSGTGRDTQYF.

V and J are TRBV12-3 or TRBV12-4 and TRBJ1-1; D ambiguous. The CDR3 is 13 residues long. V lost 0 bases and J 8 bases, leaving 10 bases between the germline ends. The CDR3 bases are TGTGCCAGCAGTTTAGCGCCGGCAGGCGAAGCTTTCTTT. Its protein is CASSLAPAGEAFF.

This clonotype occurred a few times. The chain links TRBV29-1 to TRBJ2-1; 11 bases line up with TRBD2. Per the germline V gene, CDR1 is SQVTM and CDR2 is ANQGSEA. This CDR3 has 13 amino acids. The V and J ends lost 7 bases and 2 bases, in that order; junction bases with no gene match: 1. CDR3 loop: CSATSGTYNEQFF. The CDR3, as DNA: TGCAGCGCGACTAGCGGGACCTACAATGAGCAGTTCTTC.